What follows are 32 T cell receptor beta chains derived from one specimen sequenced in a study of blood T cells in healthy people across ages. Combining a sample-barcoded 5' primer with a J-beta primer mix, a second PCR ran for roughly 6 to 12 cycles. TCRdb fed the 5' RACE reads into MiXCR, producing one record per CDR3 protein. The table shows approximately 730,000 distinct CDR3 sequences, with around 40% occurring only once. Sequencing was performed on blood. The receptors here all came from a woman between 55 and 75 years old in good health.

The chain carries TRBV20-1 and TRBJ2-4; 8 bases line up with TRBD2. Germline CDR1 is DFQATT and CDR2 is SNEGSKA (reference sequence). CDR3 size: 19 residues. V lost 0 bases to trimming and J lost 1 base; unmatched junction nucleotides: 14. The CDR3 loop reads CSARDLGMRGEGAKNIQYF. Written as DNA, the CDR3 is TGCAGTGCTAGAGATCTCGGGATGCGGGGGGAAGGGGCCAAAAACATTCAGTACTTC.

This clonotype was seen ten or more times. This chain links TRBV6-1 with TRBJ2-3; 7 bases align to TRBD2. The V gene end was trimmed by 5 bases and the J gene end by 3 bases; junction bases not matched to a gene: 11. Germline CDR1 reads MNHNS; CDR2 reads SASEGT. This CDR3 spans 16 amino acids. The CDR3 protein is CASSKGLVPQTDTQYF. The CDR3 DNA is TGTGCCAGCAGTAAAGGACTAGTCCCTCAAACAGATACGCAGTATTTT.

V and J are TRBV28 and TRBJ2-3; possibly TRBD1 for D (8 bases). The CDR3 is 18 residues long. The V and J ends lost 6 bases and 0 bases respectively, with 22 bases between them. Per the germline V gene, CDR1 is MDHEN and CDR2 is SYDVKM. The CDR3 here is CASSPAQGGDPSTDTQYF. For the CDR3, the DNA is TGTGCCAGCAGCCCCGCACAGGGGGGGGACCCTAGCACAGATACGCAGTATTTT.

The chain has TRBV27 and TRBJ1-2; D gene ambiguous. V dropped 3 bases and J dropped 1 base, with 9 bases sitting between them. This CDR3 is 14 amino acids long. Germline CDR1 and CDR2: MNHEY and SMNVEV (reference sequence). This chain's CDR3 is CASSLGPGNYGYTF. In DNA, the CDR3 is TGTGCCAGCAGTTTGGGTCCCGGTAACTATGGCTACACCTTC.

The gene calls are TRBV28 and TRBJ1-2; the match to TRBD1 covers 10 bases. This CDR3 spans 17 amino acids. Germline CDR1 is MDHEN and CDR2 is SYDVKM. The ends lost 4 bases at V and 3 bases at J; junction bases unmatched: 11. The CDR3 here is CASSSPIRQGADYGYTF. The CDR3, as DNA: TGTGCCAGCAGTTCCCCAATTCGACAGGGGGCGGACTATGGCTACACCTTC.

This chain connects TRBV29-1 to TRBJ2-4; D may be TRBD1 or TRBD2 (5 bases each). V was clipped by 7 bases and J by 5 bases, with 15 bases between them. CDR1 and CDR2 from the germline V gene are SQVTM and ANQGSEA. This CDR3 is built from 13 residues. CDR3 loop: CSATNMGQNIQYF. The DNA for the CDR3 is TGCAGCGCGACCAATATGGGACAAAACATTCAGTACTTC.

The gene calls are TRBV19 and TRBJ2-1, with 12 nucleotides matching TRBD1. The CDR3 sequence is 15 residues long. Germline CDR1 reads LNHDA; CDR2 reads SQIVND (reference sequence). V dropped 3 bases and J dropped 7; count of bases not matched to a gene: 4. The CDR3 bases are TGTGCCAGTAGTATGGGGACAGGGGGCTTGAATGAGCAGTTCTTC. It translates to CASSMGTGGLNEQFF.

The chain combines TRBV20-1 with TRBJ2-7, with a possible D match to TRBD2 (5 bases). Germline CDR1 and CDR2: DFQATT and SNEGSKA (reference sequence). This CDR3 has 14 amino acids. With 6 bases removed from V and 1 base from J, the gap between germline ends came to 16 bases. CDR3 sequence reads: CSAYAGDISYEQYF. The CDR3 nucleotides are TGCAGTGCCTACGCCGGGGATATTTCCTACGAGCAGTACTTC.

This clonotype was observed a handful of times. The chain uses TRBV9 and TRBJ2-5; 7 bases agree with TRBD1. Germline lookup yields CDR1 SGDLS and CDR2 YYNGEE. The CDR3 spans 15 residues. Trimming removed 4 bases from V and 4 bases from J; junction bases left unmatched: 10. CDR3 in amino acids: CASSTATGRGETQYF. DNA for the CDR3: TGTGCCAGCAGCACCGCGACAGGGCGAGGAGAGACCCAGTACTTC.

The CDR3 sequence is CASSRGQGRSYTEAFF. CDR3 sequence (DNA): TGTGCCAGCAGTAGAGGACAGGGAAGATCCTACACTGAAGCTTTCTTT. The chain combines TRBV9 with TRBJ1-1, with 8 positions matching TRBD1. CDR1 and CDR2 from the germline V gene are SGDLS and YYNGEE. The CDR3 has 16 residues. V was clipped by 5 bases and J by 3 bases; unmatched bases: 12.

This clonotype was counted a few times. V usage is TRBV20-1 and J usage is TRBJ2-1; the match to TRBD2 covers 10 bases. The V and J ends lost 5 bases and 7 bases, in that order; junction bases with no gene match: 5. CDR3 size: 13 residues. The germline CDR1 and CDR2 sequences are DFQATT and SNEGSKA (reference sequence). The CDR3 is CSAQREGKNEQFF. CDR3 sequence (DNA): TGCAGTGCTCAGCGGGAGGGCAAAAATGAGCAGTTCTTC.

This clonotype was seen repeatedly, ten times or more. The CDR3 reads CASSQDSAYTEAFF. For the CDR3, the DNA is TGCGCCAGCAGCCAGGACAGCGCCTACACTGAAGCTTTCTTT. This chain joins TRBV4-1 and TRBJ1-1, with D perhaps matching TRBD1 (6 bases). This CDR3 has 14 amino acids. The germline V and J ends were trimmed by 3 bases and 3 bases, with 11 bases remaining between them. CDR1 is MGHRA, CDR2 YSYEKL, per germline.

This chain links TRBV3-1 with TRBJ1-6; no clear D gene. The germline CDR1 and CDR2 sequences are LGHDT and YNNKEL (reference sequence). V shed 2 bases and J shed 9 bases, with 8 bases lying between them. This CDR3 comprises 13 residues. CDR3 residues: CASSQRPGSPLHF. CDR3 DNA sequence: TGTGCCAGCAGCCAAAGGCCTGGTTCACCCCTCCACTTT. The variable domain in full, completed from reference TRBV3-1 and TRBJ1-6, reads DTAVSQTPKYLVTQMGNDKSIKCEQNLGHDTMYWYKQDSKKFLKIMFSYNNKELIINETVPNRFSPKSPDKAHLNLHINSLELGDSAVYFCASSQRPGSPLHFGNGTRLTVT.

This chain connects TRBV10-3 to TRBJ2-2, with 8 positions matching TRBD1. CDR1 is ENHRY and CDR2 is SYGVKD in the germline V gene. J lost 3 bases, V lost 4 bases, and 4 bases had no gene match. The CDR3 consists of 15 residues. The CDR3: CAISGEDRDTGELFF. CDR3 nucleotides: TGTGCCATCAGTGGCGAGGACAGGGACACCGGGGAGCTGTTTTTT.

The rearrangement links TRBV20-1 to TRBJ2-7; weak D call: TRBD2 (6 bases). The J call may be wrong; the DNA end is better matched by TRBJ2-5. Germline-derived CDR1 and CDR2 are DFQATT and SNEGSKA (reference sequence). This CDR3 contains 12 residues. CDR3 nucleotides: TGCAGTGCTATTCGGGGGATGGAGACCCAGTACTTC. Translated, it gives CSAIRGMETQYF.

The chain combines TRBV12-3 or TRBV12-4 with TRBJ1-1; D is uncertain. This CDR3 spans 13 amino acids. Deletions cut 6 bases from V and 4 bases from J, with 12 bases between. The CDR3 reads CASRPSIGTEAFF. The CDR3, as DNA: TGTGCCAGCAGACCCTCTATTGGCACTGAAGCTTTCTTT.

This clonotype has just a few counts. V gene TRBV5-1 combines with J gene TRBJ2-7, with TRBD2 as a possible D gene (5 bases). Trimming left V 4 bases short and J 0 bases short, with 11 bases between. CDR3 length: 14 residues. Germline loops: CDR1 SGHRS, CDR2 YFSETQ. The CDR3 nucleotides are TGCGCCAGCAGCACCTTCGGGAACTCCTACGAGCAGTACTTC. Its protein product is CASSTFGNSYEQYF.

The chain joins TRBV10-3 to TRBJ2-1, with 12 bases identical to TRBD2. CDR1 and CDR2 (germline): ENHRY, SYGVKD. V gave up 3 bases and J gave up 4 bases; unmatched junction bases: 1. The CDR3 totals 15 residues. CDR3 sequence (DNA): TGTGCCATCAGTGACGGGACTAGCGGGTACAATGAGCAGTTCTTC. This gives the protein CAISDGTSGYNEQFF.

The DNA of the CDR3 is TGTGCCAGCAGCGAACAGGGGATCGGGGGCTACACCTTC. It yields the protein CASSEQGIGGYTF. The chain links TRBV6-1 to TRBJ1-2; 7 positions match TRBD1. V trimming: 6 bases; J trimming: 8 bases; junction bases outside the gene matches: 9. The CDR3 has 13 residues. Germline-derived CDR1 and CDR2 are MNHNS and SASEGT.

This chain uses TRBV6-6 with TRBJ2-3; 14 bases are shared with TRBD2. The CDR3 is made up of 17 amino acids. Trimming took 2 bases from V and 5 from J; bases not matched to a gene: 6. In germline, CDR1 is MNHNY, CDR2 SVGAGI (reference sequence). This chain's CDR3 is CASSYATSGGAEDTQYF. DNA for the CDR3: TGTGCCAGCAGTTACGCGACTAGCGGGGGGGCGGAAGATACGCAGTATTTT.

CDR3 sequence reads: CASSQPWLGGHRGNEQYF. As DNA, the CDR3 is TGTGCCAGCAGCCAACCTTGGTTAGGCGGCCATCGGGGCAATGAGCAGTACTTC. The chain joins TRBV3-1 to TRBJ2-7; D tentatively reads TRBD1 or TRBD2 (5 bases each). Trimming cost V 2 bases and J 7 bases, with 27 bases left between them. CDR3 length equals 18 residues. CDR1 and CDR2 (germline): LGHDT, YNNKEL (reference sequence).

This clonotype was counted between two and nine times. The rearrangement joins TRBV7-3 to TRBJ2-7; D is unresolved. The germline V and J ends were trimmed by 1 base and 6 bases, with 10 bases remaining between them. This CDR3 spans 13 amino acids. Germline lookup yields CDR1 SGHTA and CDR2 FQGTGA. The CDR3 sequence is CASSLSQKSEQYF. In DNA, the CDR3 is TGTGCCAGCAGCTTAAGCCAGAAATCCGAGCAGTACTTC.

V gene TRBV7-9 combines with J gene TRBJ2-3; 8 bases fit TRBD2. The CDR3 is 16 amino acids. Germline CDR1 reads SEHNR; CDR2 reads FQNEAQ (reference sequence). The CDR3 coding sequence is TGTGCACCTGGGTCGCGTGCGGGAGGAGTTGCAGATACGCAGTATTTT. Encoded protein: CAPGSRAGGVADTQYF.

CDR3 DNA: TGTGCCAGCAGCTTAGCTCTCGCCCCGAACACTGAAGCTTTCTTT. Translating gives CASSLALAPNTEAFF. The chain combines TRBV7-2 with TRBJ1-1; D remains unclear. The CDR3 is made up of 15 amino acids. V lost 0 bases and J lost 1, with 9 bases in between. Germline CDR1 reads SGHTA; CDR2 reads FQGNSA. Combining the CDR3 with reference TRBV7-2 and TRBJ1-1 gives the whole variable domain GAGVSQSPSNKVTEKGKDVELRCDPISGHTALYWYRQSLGQGLEFLIYFQGNSAPDKSGLPSDRFSAERTGGSVSTLTIQRTQQEDSAVYLCASSLALAPNTEAFFGQGTRLTVV.

Points on this clonotype: Sequence at one end of the junction differs from germline and may be a read error. This chain links TRBV7-3 with TRBJ2-1; D possibly corresponds to TRBD1 (5 bases). Germline V gene lookup returns CDR1 SGHTA and CDR2 FQGTGA. The CDR3 has 13 amino acids. This CDR3 reads CANSFQGNNEQFF. DNA for the CDR3: TGTGCCAACAGCTTCCAGGGAAACAATGAGCAGTTCTTC.

This chain links TRBV6-5 with TRBJ2-7, with 7 positions matching TRBD2. J lost 7 bases, V lost 5 bases, and 11 bases had no gene match. The germline CDR1 and CDR2 sequences are MNHEY and SVGAGI. The CDR3 consists of 14 residues. The DNA of the CDR3 is TGTGCCAGCAGTGCGGGACTACGGGGTAATGAGCAGTACTTC. As protein: CASSAGLRGNEQYF.

As regards this clonotype: A read error may produce the germline difference seen at one junction end. The gene calls are TRBV12-5 and TRBJ2-5; 9 nucleotides match TRBD2. In germline, CDR1 is LGHNT, CDR2 FRNRAP. The CDR3 is 18 amino acids. The CDR3 sequence is CAGGLVPGTSKYQETQYF. The CDR3 DNA sequence: TGTGCTGGTGGTTTGGTTCCTGGGACTAGCAAATACCAAGAGACCCAGTACTTC.

This clonotype was detected only a few times. J is TRBJ2-7 and V is TRBV7-6; D possibly corresponds to TRBD2 (5 bases). This CDR3 has 13 amino acids. Germline V gives CDR1 SGHVS, CDR2 FNYEAQ. Trimming took off 1 base at V and 6 bases at J, with 10 bases between the two ends. CDR3 region: CASSLGSAGEQYF. The CDR3, as DNA: TGTGCCAGCAGCTTAGGTAGTGCGGGCGAGCAGTACTTC.

This clonotype was detected only a few times. This chain uses TRBV6-2 or TRBV6-3 with TRBJ2-1, with no clear D. Germline CDR1 is MNHEY and CDR2 is SVGEGT. CDR3 length equals 16 residues. The V end was cut by 6 bases, the J end by 4 bases, with 19 bases between. CDR3 sequence reads: CASSPPRADSYNEQFF. The CDR3 DNA sequence: TGTGCCAGCAGCCCCCCCCGGGCAGACTCGTACAATGAGCAGTTCTTC.

The chain uses TRBV29-1 and TRBJ2-7; 11 nucleotides match TRBD2. The CDR3 is 14 residues long. Per the germline V gene, CDR1 is SQVTM and CDR2 is ANQGSEA. V lost 6 bases, J lost 7 bases, and 11 bases stayed unmatched. The CDR3 DNA reads TGCAGCGTCGAACTCACTAGCGGGAGAAATGAGCAGTACTTC. It encodes CSVELTSGRNEQYF.

The V and J genes are TRBV7-2 and TRBJ2-3; tentative D call: TRBD2 (6 bases). V gave up 5 bases and J gave up 1 base, with 16 bases separating them. CDR1 SGHTA and CDR2 FQGNSA come from the germline V gene. This CDR3 has 16 residues. The CDR3 here is CASSPLAARGTDTQYF. For the CDR3, the DNA is TGTGCCAGCAGCCCTTTAGCGGCCCGGGGCACAGATACGCAGTATTTT. The whole variable domain, filled in from reference TRBV7-2 and TRBJ2-3, reads GAGVSQSPSNKVTEKGKDVELRCDPISGHTALYWYRQSLGQGLEFLIYFQGNSAPDKSGLPSDRFSAERTGGSVSTLTIQRTQQEDSAVYLCASSPLAARGTDTQYFGPGTRLTVL.

This clonotype occurred many times. The chain has TRBV29-1 and TRBJ2-1; 10 bases fit TRBD2. The CDR3 consists of 15 residues. Germline V gene lookup returns CDR1 SQVTM and CDR2 ANQGSEA. J gave up 3 bases and V 5 bases, and 7 bases lay outside the gene matches. The CDR3 loop is CSVPEREGRYNEQFF. The CDR3, as DNA: TGCAGCGTTCCGGAGCGGGAGGGCCGCTACAATGAGCAGTTCTTC.